These 32 T cell receptor beta chains were sequenced from one sample in a study of T cell changes during pregnancy in multiple sclerosis. Clones were sequenced by immunoSEQ multiplex PCR, and TCRdb holds only the in-frame ones, with some missing. Found here are about 100,000 clones, around nine tenths of them singletons; the top ten hold approximately 1.2%. The sample here was peripheral blood, taken in the second trimester of pregnancy. The receptors originated from a female donor with multiple sclerosis, enrolled in a pregnancy study.

V usage is TRBV15 and J usage is TRBJ2-1; 7 bases align to TRBD2. The CDR3 is made up of 18 amino acids. The V gene end was trimmed by 0 bases and the J gene end by 0 bases; junction bases not matched to a gene: 8. Germline V CDR1 and CDR2: LNHNV, YYDKDF (reference sequence). The CDR3 spells CATSRDPRRGSSYNEQFF. The CDR3 DNA follows: TGTGCCACCAGCAGAGATCCGAGGCGGGGGAGCTCCTACAATGAGCAGTTCTTC. The full variable domain, with the rest looked up from reference TRBV15 and TRBJ2-1, is DAMVIQNPRYQVTQFGKPVTLSCSQTLNHNVMYWYQQKSSQAPKLLFHYYDKDFNNEADTPDNFQSRRPNTSFCFLDIRSPGLGDTAMYLCATSRDPRRGSSYNEQFFGPGTRLTVL.

CDR3 region: CSAGSNQPQHF. The CDR3 DNA follows: TGCAGTGCCGGTAGCAATCAGCCCCAGCATTTT. V is TRBV20-1 and J is TRBJ1-5; the D is unclear. The germline V gene has CDR1 DFQATT and CDR2 SNEGSKA (reference sequence). The ends were cut back, 6 bases at V and 0 bases at J, with 3 bases in the middle. The CDR3 contains 11 residues.

CDR3 nucleotides: TGTGCCAGCTCACCAACGGAAGAGACCCAGTACTTC. It yields the protein CASSPTEETQYF. The V gene is TRBV18, the J gene TRBJ2-5; D is ambiguous. The CDR3 extends over 12 amino acids. Trimming cost V 2 bases and J 3 bases, with 4 bases left between them. Germline CDR1 and CDR2: KGHSH and LQKENI. The full variable domain, in which reference TRBV18 and TRBJ2-5 provide the parts outside the CDR3, is NAGVMQNPRHLVRRRGQEARLRCSPMKGHSHVYWYRQLPEEGLKFMVYLQKENIIDESGMPKERFSAEFPKEGPSILRIQQVVRGDSAAYFCASSPTEETQYFGPGTRLLVL.

CDR3 bases: TGTGCCAGCAGTGGCGCATTGGACAGGATCGGATATGGCTACACCTTC. Amino acid sequence: CASSGALDRIGYGYTF. The J gene is TRBJ1-2, the V gene TRBV6-1; 7 bases agree with TRBD1. V lost 4 bases, J lost 5 bases, and 13 bases stayed unmatched. Germline CDR1 MNHNS, CDR2 SASEGT. The CDR3 is 16 residues long.

V gene TRBV7-9 combines with J gene TRBJ2-3; 9 positions agree with TRBD1. The junction had 7 bases not matched to a gene; V was cut back by 0 bases and J by 6 bases. The germline gives CDR1 SEHNR, CDR2 FQNEAQ (reference sequence). The CDR3 extends over 16 amino acids. The CDR3 DNA reads as TGTGCCAGCAGCTTAGCTTCGGGACAGGGAGTTGATACGCAGTATTTT. Amino acids: CASSLASGQGVDTQYF.

This chain links TRBV9 with TRBJ2-7; TRBD2 matches at 7 bases. CDR1 and CDR2 from the germline V gene are SGDLS and YYNGEE. CDR3 length: 14 amino acids. V shed 3 bases, J shed 2 bases, and the junction held 5 bases outside the gene matches. CDR3 region: CASSAGGGAYEQYF. CDR3 nucleotide sequence: TGTGCCAGCAGCGCGGGAGGCGGAGCCTACGAGCAGTACTTC.

The CDR3 DNA is TGTGCCAGCAGCTTAGTGGGAGGGCTGGCTTTCTTT. This encodes CASSLVGGLAFF. The chain is built from TRBV7-9 and TRBJ1-1; D not resolved. V lost 1 base and J lost 11, with 11 bases in between. This CDR3 has 12 residues. Germline CDR1 and CDR2: SEHNR and FQNEAQ (reference sequence).

The CDR3 reads CASSLRQGTYEQYF. CDR3 DNA: TGTGCCAGCAGCCTAAGACAGGGTACCTACGAGCAGTACTTC. This chain joins TRBV7-9 and TRBJ2-7; 7 nucleotides agree with TRBD1. The germline V gene encodes CDR1 SEHNR and CDR2 FQNEAQ (reference sequence). J gave up 2 bases and V 5 bases, and 6 bases lay outside the gene matches. The length of the CDR3 is 14 residues.

The chain recombines TRBV9 with TRBJ2-5, with 9 bases that match TRBD2. With V trimmed by 3 bases and J by 0 bases, 9 bases remained unmatched. From germline, CDR1 is SGDLS and CDR2 YYNGEE. CDR3 length: 17 residues. CDR3 in DNA: TGTGCCAGCAGCGAGGGGGGAGGACTAGCGTACCAAGAGACCCAGTACTTC. Protein: CASSEGGGLAYQETQYF.

This sequence joins TRBV28 and TRBJ1-2, with 12 bases identical to TRBD1. V lost 6 bases to trimming and J lost 3 bases; unmatched junction nucleotides: 2. The CDR3 covers 14 residues. Germline CDR1 MDHEN, CDR2 SYDVKM. CDR3 protein: CASRGTGGYYGYTF. In DNA, the CDR3 is TGTGCCAGCAGAGGGACAGGGGGCTACTATGGCTACACCTTC.

This clone came up a few times. CDR3 amino acids: CAWSRQGLSGYTF. CDR3 DNA: TGTGCCTGGTCCCGTCAGGGGTTGTCGGGCTACACCTTC. The chain uses TRBV30 and TRBJ1-2; D perhaps matches TRBD1 (6 bases). The germline CDR1 and CDR2 sequences are GTSNPN and SVGIG (reference sequence). The CDR3 spans 13 residues. Trimming pared 5 bases from V and 8 bases from J, leaving 18 bases between.

The chain carries TRBV5-1 and TRBJ1-4; 7 bases are a match to TRBD1. The trim removed 2 bases at V and 8 bases at J, leaving 6 bases unmatched. The CDR3 loop spans 14 amino acids. Germline V gives CDR1 SGHRS, CDR2 YFSETQ. CDR3 DNA: TGCGCCAGCAGCTTCAGGGGGTCCGGAGAAAAACTGTTTTTT. Protein sequence: CASSFRGSGEKLFF. The variable domain in full, with the rest retrieved from reference TRBV5-1 and TRBJ1-4, is KAGVTQTPRYLIKTRGQQVTLSCSPISGHRSVSWYQQTPGQGLQFLFEYFSETQRNKGNFPGRFSGRQFSNSRSEMNVSTLELGDSALYLCASSFRGSGEKLFFGSGTQLSVL.

The chain uses TRBV18 and TRBJ1-2; 10 bases are shared with TRBD1. There are 14 residues in the CDR3. Germline assignment: CDR1 KGHSH and CDR2 LQKENI. The J segment lost 8 bases and the V segment lost 1 base, leaving 4 bases of the junction unmatched. The CDR3 coding sequence is TGTGCCAGCTCACCACTCGGGACAGGGGCAGGCTACACCTTC. Protein: CASSPLGTGAGYTF.

The V and J genes are TRBV15 and TRBJ2-1; D is possibly TRBD2 (7 bases). Germline CDR1 and CDR2: LNHNV and YYDKDF (reference sequence). This CDR3 contains 17 residues. The V and J ends lost 1 base and 2 bases respectively, with 15 bases between them. The CDR3 region is CATSRAPGGQAYNEQFF. In nucleotides, the CDR3 is TGTGCCACCAGCAGAGCCCCCGGGGGGCAGGCCTACAATGAGCAGTTCTTC.

This clone came up a few times. The gene calls are TRBV18 and TRBJ1-2, with D possibly TRBD1 on 6 matching bases. V shed 3 bases and J shed 4 bases, with 9 bases lying between them. Per the germline V gene, CDR1 is KGHSH and CDR2 is LQKENI. This CDR3 is 13 amino acids long. CDR3 bases: TGTGCCAGCTCACCCGGACAGCTCTATGGCTACACCTTC. It codes for CASSPGQLYGYTF.

The rearrangement joins TRBV27 to TRBJ2-6; TRBD1 agrees at 8 bases. After removal of 8 bases from V and 2 bases from J, the junction contained 14 bases not matched to a gene. The CDR3 totals 18 residues. CDR1 is MNHEY and CDR2 is SMNVEV in the germline V gene (reference sequence). The CDR3 DNA follows: TGTGCCAGCGGGGCGCTTTGGACAGGGATTGCTGGGGCCAACGTCCTGACTTTC. It translates to CASGALWTGIAGANVLTF.

This chain connects TRBV5-1 to TRBJ1-2, with 8 positions matching TRBD1. The germline V gene has CDR1 SGHRS and CDR2 YFSETQ. Trimming took 4 bases from V and 0 from J; bases not matched to a gene: 5. The CDR3 is 15 residues long. CDR3 region: CASSPKTGANYGYTF. For the CDR3, the DNA is TGCGCCAGCAGCCCGAAGACAGGGGCTAACTATGGCTACACCTTC. Variable domain in full (rest from reference TRBV5-1 and TRBJ1-2): KAGVTQTPRYLIKTRGQQVTLSCSPISGHRSVSWYQQTPGQGLQFLFEYFSETQRNKGNFPGRFSGRQFSNSRSEMNVSTLELGDSALYLCASSPKTGANYGYTFGSGTRLTVV.

The V call is TRBV9, the J call TRBJ1-4; 8 bases line up with TRBD1. Trimming cost V 4 bases and J 3 bases; bases outside gene matches: 5. Looked up from germline, CDR1 is SGDLS and CDR2 is YYNGEE. This CDR3 is built from 15 residues. CDR3 loop: CASSNGQGSNEKLFF. CDR3 nucleotide sequence: TGTGCCAGCAGCAATGGACAGGGCTCTAATGAAAAACTGTTTTTT.

This rearrangement joins TRBV5-4 to TRBJ2-7; 10 nucleotides line up with TRBD1. Germline CDR1 is SGHNT and CDR2 is YYREEE (reference sequence). The CDR3 sequence is 15 residues long. V lost 5 bases, J lost 13 bases, and 18 bases stayed unmatched. The CDR3 DNA is TGTGCCAGCAGAGCTGGACAGGGGGTATTCCAGAGGGAATACTTC. This gives the protein CASRAGQGVFQREYF.

The chain employs TRBV7-3 and TRBJ1-5; 9 bases agree with TRBD1. V lost 2 bases to trimming and J lost 5 bases; unmatched junction nucleotides: 4. The germline gives CDR1 SGHTA, CDR2 FQGTGA. This CDR3 contains 15 residues. The DNA of the CDR3 is TGTGCCAGCAGCTTAGATGGACAGGGGCATCAGCCCCAGCATTTT. The encoded protein is CASSLDGQGHQPQHF.

This clone was counted only a few times. This chain uses TRBV6-5 with TRBJ1-5; 9 bases align to TRBD1. The CDR3 runs 15 residues. Trimming at V came to 6 bases and at J to 0 bases, leaving 3 bases not matched to a gene. Per germline, CDR1 MNHEY and CDR2 SVGAGI. CDR3 amino acids: CASSEDRGSNQPQHF. In DNA form, the CDR3 reads TGTGCCAGCAGCGAGGACAGGGGTAGCAATCAGCCCCAGCATTTT.

The V gene is TRBV2, the J gene TRBJ1-2; 11 nucleotides align to TRBD1. The CDR3 loop spans 15 amino acids. V shed 7 bases, J shed 3 bases, and the junction held 7 bases outside the gene matches. Germline V gene data show CDR1 as SNHLY and CDR2 as FYNNEI. In DNA, the CDR3 is TGTGCCAGCACGGACAGGGGGCGCGGAGACTATGGCTACACCTTC. It encodes CASTDRGRGDYGYTF.

V usage is TRBV4-1 and J usage is TRBJ2-2; weak D call: TRBD1 (6 bases). V lost 0 bases and J 7 bases, leaving 12 bases between the germline ends. From germline, CDR1 is MGHRA and CDR2 YSYEKL. The CDR3 is 15 residues long. The DNA of the CDR3 is TGCGCCAGCAGCCAAGATCCAGGGGTCAGCGGGGAGCTGTTTTTT. Translated, it gives CASSQDPGVSGELFF.

CDR3 in DNA: TGTGCCAGCAGCTTGGGGGGAAATGGCTACACCTTC. It translates to CASSLGGNGYTF. The rearrangement joins TRBV7-9 to TRBJ1-2, with D tentatively TRBD1 (5 bases). The CDR3 loop spans 12 amino acids. CDR1 is SEHNR, CDR2 FQNEAQ, per germline (reference sequence). Trimming removed 3 bases at V and 6 bases at J, with 8 bases between.

The V gene is TRBV4-2, the J gene TRBJ2-1; 10 bases are a match to TRBD2. The CDR3 is 17 amino acids. The junction had 10 bases not matched to a gene; V was cut back by 4 bases and J by 4 bases. Looked up from germline, CDR1 is LGHNA and CDR2 is YNFKEQ. The CDR3 reads CASSLLLAGDGYNEQFF. The CDR3 DNA reads as TGTGCCAGCAGCCTTCTTCTAGCGGGGGACGGTTACAATGAGCAGTTCTTC.

V is TRBV5-6 and J is TRBJ1-2, with a possible D match to TRBD1 (5 bases). The CDR3 spans 16 residues. Germline V gene lookup returns CDR1 SGHDT and CDR2 YYEEEE. Trimming took off 3 bases at V and 0 bases at J, with 15 bases between the two ends. The CDR3 region is CASSSVVGAANYGYTF. The DNA of the CDR3 is TGTGCCAGCAGCTCCGTAGTAGGGGCAGCTAACTATGGCTACACCTTC.

V gene TRBV27 combines with J gene TRBJ1-4, with D tentatively TRBD1 (5 bases). V was trimmed by 5 bases and J by 8 bases, leaving 15 bases between them. Germline V gene data show CDR1 as MNHEY and CDR2 as SMNVEV (reference sequence). The CDR3 is 14 amino acids. CDR3 DNA sequence: TGTGCCAGCAGTCCCCAGGGTTGGGGCGAAAAACTGTTTTTT. Residues: CASSPQGWGEKLFF.

This clone occurred once. The chain combines TRBV9 with TRBJ1-4, with TRBD1 as a possible D gene (5 bases). This CDR3 has 14 amino acids. CDR1 is SGDLS, CDR2 YYNGEE, per germline. Between the trimmed V and J ends, which lost 1 base and 7 bases, there was a span of 11 bases. The CDR3 DNA reads as TGTGCCAGCAGCGTACAGGGTACCGGTGAAAAACTGTTTTTT. This sequence encodes CASSVQGTGEKLFF.

The chain combines TRBV28 with TRBJ1-1, with 8 bases matching TRBD1. Losses at the gene ends were 4 bases for V and 4 bases for J; bases not matched to a gene: 5. Germline V lookup: CDR1 MDHEN, CDR2 SYDVKM. The CDR3 is made up of 14 amino acids. CDR3 sequence reads: CASSSTGEGTEAFF. The CDR3 DNA is TGTGCCAGCAGTTCGACAGGGGAGGGCACTGAAGCTTTCTTT. Together with reference TRBV28 and TRBJ1-1, the CDR3 gives the full variable domain: DVKVTQSSRYLVKRTGEKVFLECVQDMDHENMFWYRQDPGLGLRLIYFSYDVKMKEKGDIPEGYSVSREKKERFSLILESASTNQTSMYLCASSSTGEGTEAFFGQGTRLTVV.

The V gene is TRBV28, the J gene TRBJ2-7; 8 bases fit TRBD1. The V and J ends lost 3 bases and 1 base, in that order; junction bases with no gene match: 14. The germline gives CDR1 MDHEN, CDR2 SYDVKM. The CDR3 spans 18 residues. CDR3: CASSFPAGGDKGSYEQYF. In DNA, the CDR3 is TGTGCCAGCAGTTTTCCGGCAGGGGGCGATAAGGGATCCTACGAGCAGTACTTC.

This clone has a handful of counts. This sequence joins TRBV19 and TRBJ1-2, with no clear D. CDR1 is LNHDA, CDR2 SQIVND, per germline (reference sequence). V was cut by 7 bases and J by 2 bases, with 8 bases left in between. This CDR3 comprises 12 residues. This CDR3 reads CASMGRNYGYTF. Written as DNA, the CDR3 is TGTGCCAGTATGGGGAGGAACTATGGCTACACCTTC. Using reference TRBV19 and TRBJ1-2 for the parts outside the CDR3, the full variable domain is DGGITQSPKYLFRKEGQNVTLSCEQNLNHDAMYWYRQDPGQGLRLIYYSQIVNDFQKGDIAEGYSVSREKKESFPLTVTSAQKNPTAFYLCASMGRNYGYTFGSGTRLTVV.

V is TRBV27 and J is TRBJ2-7, with D maybe TRBD2 (6 bases). Germline CDR1 MNHEY, CDR2 SMNVEV (reference sequence). This CDR3 spans 14 amino acids. Trimming took 2 bases from V and 7 from J, leaving 15 bases between them. The CDR3 sequence is CASSLGTSSREQYF. The CDR3 DNA reads TGTGCCAGCAGTTTAGGAACTAGCTCGCGAGAGCAGTACTTC.